The 22 T cell receptor beta chains below were found in one sample sequenced in a study of radiotherapy plus CTLA-4 blockade in lung cancer. This table comes from immunoSEQ multiplex PCR, and its TCRdb copy is limited to in-frame clones, with some not included. This sample has under 95,000 clones; more than 60% occur once, and the top ten carry over 20%. Specimen: peripheral blood, collected from a patient treated with radiotherapy plus ipilimumab. These receptors were taken from a human donor with non-small cell lung cancer whose response to radiotherapy plus ipilimumab could not be evaluated. Some clones in this sample may be carry-over from other donors' samples.

The sample holds one count of this clone. V gene TRBV6-5 combines with J gene TRBJ2-7; the match to TRBD1 covers 9 bases. The germline CDR1 and CDR2 sequences are MNHEY and SVGAGI. The CDR3 is 16 amino acids. With 0 bases clipped from V and 5 bases from J, the junction kept 8 bases outside the gene matches. Here the CDR3 DNA reads TGTGCCAGCAGTTACTCTAGTACAGGGGGCAAGGACGAGCAGTACTTC. This codes for CASSYSSTGGKDEQYF.

The V call is TRBV15, the J call TRBJ2-2; D might be TRBD2 (6 bases). Germline CDR1 is LNHNV and CDR2 is YYDKDF (reference sequence). The CDR3 consists of 15 residues. V shed 1 base and J shed 1 base, with 7 bases lying between them. For the CDR3, the DNA is TGTGCCACCAGCAGAGGGGGACTGAACACCGGGGAGCTGTTTTTT. Translation gives CATSRGGLNTGELFF.

In DNA form, the CDR3 reads TGTGCCAGCACGATCGGAGGACAGGGACCCTATGGCTACACCTTC. This sequence encodes CASTIGGQGPYGYTF. The J gene is TRBJ1-2, the V gene TRBV28, with 8 nucleotides matching TRBD1. The V gene end was trimmed by 7 bases and the J gene end by 4 bases; junction bases not matched to a gene: 11. Germline CDR1 reads MDHEN; CDR2 reads SYDVKM. This CDR3 is built from 15 residues.

The chain employs TRBV4-1 and TRBJ2-4; D ambiguous. V shed 0 bases and J shed 6 bases, with 6 bases lying between them. In germline, CDR1 is MGHRA, CDR2 YSYEKL. This CDR3 region has 13 residues. The CDR3 spells CASSQESPNIQYF. Here the CDR3 DNA reads TGCGCCAGCAGCCAAGAAAGCCCAAACATTCAGTACTTC.

This sequence joins TRBV27 and TRBJ2-5; 8 bases match TRBD2. V lost 6 bases to trimming and J lost 5 bases; unmatched junction nucleotides: 11. The V gene's germline CDR1 is MNHEY and CDR2 SMNVEV (reference sequence). CDR3 length: 15 amino acids. The CDR3 region has the DNA TGTGCCAGCAGACAACCCTACCGCGGGGGGGAGACCCAGTACTTC. Amino acids: CASRQPYRGGETQYF.

V gene TRBV28 combines with J gene TRBJ1-5; D may be TRBD1 (6 bases). The V and J ends lost 5 bases and 3 bases respectively, with 14 bases between them. Germline CDR1 is MDHEN and CDR2 is SYDVKM. The length of the CDR3 is 15 residues. CDR3: CASSATGTLNQPQHF. The CDR3 DNA follows: TGTGCCAGCAGTGCGACAGGAACCCTCAATCAGCCCCAGCATTTT.

CDR3 residues: CASSQDRSSGGNTIYF. The CDR3, as DNA: TGTGCCAGCAGCCAAGACAGGTCCAGCGGTGGAAACACCATATATTTT. V usage is TRBV5-4 and J usage is TRBJ1-3, with D perhaps TRBD1 (6 bases). V lost 4 bases and J 3 bases, leaving 17 bases between the germline ends. Germline CDR1 reads SGHNT; CDR2 reads YYREEE (reference sequence). The CDR3 has 16 residues.

This chain links TRBV14 with TRBJ1-2; no firm D call. The CDR3 is made up of 13 amino acids. The germline V gene has CDR1 SGHDN and CDR2 FVKESK. Trimming took 5 bases from V and 5 from J, leaving 12 bases between them. In DNA form, the CDR3 reads TGTGCCAGCAGCTCGGAGTTGGGTTATGGCTACACCTTC. Translation gives CASSSELGYGYTF. The full variable domain, with the rest looked up from reference TRBV14 and TRBJ1-2, is EAGVTQFPSHSVIEKGQTVTLRCDPISGHDNLYWYRRVMGKEIKFLLHFVKESKQDESGMPNNRFLAERTGGTYSTLKVQPAELEDSGVYFCASSSELGYGYTFGSGTRLTVV.

Only a few counts were recorded for this clone. The chain is built from TRBV11-2 and TRBJ2-3; 7 bases fit TRBD1. The CDR3 consists of 17 residues. Germline CDR1 and CDR2: SGHAT and FQNNGV. With V trimmed by 0 bases and J by 1 base, 7 bases remained unmatched. Here the CDR3 reads CASSLDRGGYRTDTQYF. The DNA of the CDR3 is TGTGCCAGCAGCTTAGATAGAGGGGGCTACCGCACAGATACGCAGTATTTT.

The chain uses TRBV7-2 and TRBJ2-1, with TRBD1 as a possible D gene (5 bases). Germline V gene sequence: CDR1 SGHTA, CDR2 FQGNSA. Trimming removed 1 base at V and 7 bases at J, with 14 bases between. The CDR3 contains 15 residues. The CDR3 protein is CASSLEAAGWNEQFF. The CDR3 bases are TGTGCCAGCAGCTTAGAGGCGGCAGGGTGGAATGAGCAGTTCTTC.

The chain uses TRBV11-2 and TRBJ1-1; D remains ambiguous. Trimming took 1 base from V and 5 from J, leaving 5 bases between them. The CDR3 has 12 residues. Germline CDR1 and CDR2: SGHAT and FQNNGV. CDR3 DNA: TGTGCCAGCAGCTTAGTAGAAACTGAAGCTTTCTTT. It specifies CASSLVETEAFF.

The genes are TRBV2 and TRBJ1-1; D not certain. V gave up 6 bases and J gave up 5 bases, with 16 bases separating them. This CDR3 is built from 14 residues. The germline V gene has CDR1 SNHLY and CDR2 FYNNEI. DNA for the CDR3: TGTGCCAGCAGAGTGGACGGAGGGTTTACTGAAGCTTTCTTT. Translation gives CASRVDGGFTEAFF.

The chain is built from TRBV4-1 and TRBJ2-1, with 10 bases matching TRBD2. This CDR3 is 16 amino acids long. Germline lookup yields CDR1 MGHRA and CDR2 YSYEKL. Losses at the gene ends were 0 bases for V and 6 bases for J; bases not matched to a gene: 5. The CDR3 loop reads CASSQDISGGANEQFF. CDR3 DNA sequence: TGCGCCAGCAGCCAAGATATAAGCGGGGGGGCCAATGAGCAGTTCTTC.

CDR3 in amino acids: CASSEFRGATNEKLFF. Written as DNA, the CDR3 is TGTGCCAGCAGTGAATTCAGGGGAGCAACTAATGAAAAACTGTTTTTT. V is TRBV25-1 and J is TRBJ1-4; a possible D gene is TRBD1 (6 bases). CDR1 is MGHDK, CDR2 SYGVNS, per germline. With 1 base removed from V and 0 bases from J, the gap between germline ends came to 9 bases. The CDR3 runs 16 residues.

The chain recombines TRBV28 with TRBJ2-4, with 8 bases aligning to TRBD1. The germline CDR1 and CDR2 sequences are MDHEN and SYDVKM. The CDR3 covers 14 residues. Trimming removed 8 bases from V and 4 bases from J; junction bases left unmatched: 7. The CDR3 region has the DNA TGTGCCAGCCGGGCAGGGGGCTTGAAAAACATTCAGTACTTC. The encoded protein is CASRAGGLKNIQYF.

The V and J genes are TRBV5-1 and TRBJ1-1, with 9 positions matching TRBD1. The CDR3 runs 13 residues. Germline CDR1 is SGHRS and CDR2 is YFSETQ. After removal of 8 bases from V and 0 bases from J, the junction contained 2 bases not matched to a gene. The DNA of the CDR3 is TGCGCCAGTACAGGGGGCATGAACACTGAAGCTTTCTTT. Translation: CASTGGMNTEAFF.

This rearrangement joins TRBV7-2 to TRBJ1-1, with D perhaps TRBD1 (6 bases). The V and J ends lost 3 bases and 5 bases respectively, with 13 bases between them. Germline V gene lookup returns CDR1 SGHTA and CDR2 FQGNSA. The CDR3 has 14 residues. The CDR3 sequence is CASSFSQRGTEAFF. In nucleotides, the CDR3 is TGTGCCAGCAGCTTTTCTCAGAGGGGGACTGAAGCTTTCTTT.

This chain links TRBV6-1 with TRBJ1-2, with no clear D. Germline V gene data show CDR1 as MNHNS and CDR2 as SASEGT. V lost 4 bases and J lost 4, with 13 bases in between. The CDR3 is 14 amino acids. The CDR3: CASSALGDFYGYTF. The CDR3 coding sequence is TGTGCCAGCAGTGCTCTCGGGGATTTCTATGGCTACACCTTC.

This clone appeared a few times. In DNA form, the CDR3 reads TGTGCCAGCACACTTGGACTCCTGCGAGAAAAACTGTTTTTT. Translated, it gives CASTLGLLREKLFF. This chain joins TRBV2 and TRBJ1-4, with D unclear. The V end lost 7 bases, the J end lost 8 bases, and 17 bases lay between the germline ends. The CDR3 contains 14 residues. Germline-derived CDR1 and CDR2 are SNHLY and FYNNEI.

The V call is TRBV5-5, the J call TRBJ1-1; no firm D call. Trimming took 4 bases from V and 0 from J, leaving 16 bases between them. The CDR3 covers 16 residues. Germline loops: CDR1 SGHKS, CDR2 YYEKEE (reference sequence). CDR3 amino acids: CASSLGRGEVNTEAFF. CDR3 sequence (DNA): TGTGCCAGCAGCCTAGGACGGGGTGAAGTGAACACTGAAGCTTTCTTT.

V gene TRBV5-4 combines with J gene TRBJ1-1; D gene uncertain. Trimming left V 2 bases short and J 8 bases short, with 16 bases between. CDR1 SGHNT and CDR2 YYREEE come from the germline V gene (reference sequence). The CDR3 covers 14 residues. The CDR3 sequence is CASSFPAGTREAFF. As DNA, the CDR3 is TGTGCCAGCAGCTTTCCCGCGGGAACAAGGGAAGCTTTCTTT. The full variable domain, its missing parts supplied by reference TRBV5-4 and TRBJ1-1, is ETGVTQSPTHLIKTRGQQVTLRCSSQSGHNTVSWYQQALGQGPQFIFQYYREEENGRGNFPPRFSGLQFPNYSSELNVNALELDDSALYLCASSFPAGTREAFFGQGTRLTVV.

The V gene is TRBV5-1, the J gene TRBJ2-5; the D gene is possibly TRBD1 (7 bases). Germline V gene sequence: CDR1 SGHRS, CDR2 YFSETQ. Trimming took 4 bases from V and 4 from J, leaving 20 bases between them. This CDR3 contains 16 residues. The CDR3 DNA reads as TGCGCCAGCAGCCAAGGGATACACAGGGGAGGAGAGACCCAGTACTTC. It is translated as CASSQGIHRGGETQYF.